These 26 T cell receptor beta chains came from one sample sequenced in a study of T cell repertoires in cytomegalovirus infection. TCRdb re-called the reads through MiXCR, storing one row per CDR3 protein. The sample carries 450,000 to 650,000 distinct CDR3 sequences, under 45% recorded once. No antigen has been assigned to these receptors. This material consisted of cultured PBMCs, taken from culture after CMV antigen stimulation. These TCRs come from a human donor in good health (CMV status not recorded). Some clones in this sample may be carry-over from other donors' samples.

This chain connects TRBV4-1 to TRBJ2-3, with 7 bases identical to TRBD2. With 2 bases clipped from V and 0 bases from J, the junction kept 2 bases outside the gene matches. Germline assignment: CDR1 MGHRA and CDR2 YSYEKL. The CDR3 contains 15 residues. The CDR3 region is CASSQWGGSTDTQYF. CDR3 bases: TGCGCCAGCAGCCAATGGGGGGGGAGCACAGATACGCAGTATTTT.

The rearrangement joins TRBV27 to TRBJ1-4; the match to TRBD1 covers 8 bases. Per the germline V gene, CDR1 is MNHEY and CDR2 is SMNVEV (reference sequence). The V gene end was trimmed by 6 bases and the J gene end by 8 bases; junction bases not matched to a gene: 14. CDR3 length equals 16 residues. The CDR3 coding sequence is TGTGCCAGCAGCCAATCGACAGGGGACTGGGGAGAAAAACTGTTTTTT. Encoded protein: CASSQSTGDWGEKLFF.

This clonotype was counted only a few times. The CDR3 DNA sequence: TGTGCCAGCAGCTCTCTAGGGTCCTACGAGCAGTACTTC. It yields the protein CASSSLGSYEQYF. The chain links TRBV7-8 to TRBJ2-7, with unresolved D. This CDR3 is 13 amino acids long. Germline CDR1 and CDR2: SGHVS and FQNEAQ. The V end was cut by 4 bases, the J end by 1 base, with 8 bases between.

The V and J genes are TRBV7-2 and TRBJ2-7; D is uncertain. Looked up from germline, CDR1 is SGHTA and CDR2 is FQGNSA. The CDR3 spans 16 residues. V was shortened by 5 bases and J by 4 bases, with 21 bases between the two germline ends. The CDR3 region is CASSPTAAVNPYEQYF. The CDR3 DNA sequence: TGTGCCAGCAGCCCCACCGCGGCGGTGAACCCATACGAGCAGTACTTC.

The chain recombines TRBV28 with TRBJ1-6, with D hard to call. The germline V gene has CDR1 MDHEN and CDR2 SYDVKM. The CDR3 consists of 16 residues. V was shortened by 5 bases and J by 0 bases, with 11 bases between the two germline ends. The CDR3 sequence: CASSLTGSSYNSPLHF. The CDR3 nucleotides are TGTGCCAGCAGTCTAACGGGAAGCTCCTATAATTCACCCCTCCACTTT.

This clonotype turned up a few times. The CDR3 nucleotides read TGTGCCAGCAGCTTAGGAGTAGCAGGGAGGTACGAGCAGTACTTC. It is translated as CASSLGVAGRYEQYF. The chain is built from TRBV7-2 and TRBJ2-7; TRBD2 might be the D (6 bases). The CDR3 length is 15 residues. Per germline, CDR1 SGHTA and CDR2 FQGNSA. Trimming removed 1 base at V and 4 bases at J, with 14 bases between.

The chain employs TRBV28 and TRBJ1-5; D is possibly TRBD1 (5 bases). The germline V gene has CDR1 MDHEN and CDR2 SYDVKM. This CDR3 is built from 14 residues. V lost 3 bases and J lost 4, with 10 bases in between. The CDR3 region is CASSFAGLNQPQHF. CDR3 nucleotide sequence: TGTGCCAGCAGTTTTGCAGGGCTAAATCAGCCCCAGCATTTT.

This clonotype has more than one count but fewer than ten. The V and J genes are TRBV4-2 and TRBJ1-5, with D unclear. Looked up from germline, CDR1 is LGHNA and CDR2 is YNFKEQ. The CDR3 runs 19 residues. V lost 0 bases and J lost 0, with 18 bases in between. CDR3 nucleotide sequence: TGTGCCAGCAGCCAAGATGGGAGTGAGGGCGTTTATAGCAATCAGCCCCAGCATTTT. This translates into CASSQDGSEGVYSNQPQHF.

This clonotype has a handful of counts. In DNA, the CDR3 is TGCAGTGCTAGAGATCGACAGGGGGTAGAATGGTACGAGCAGTACTTC. The encoded protein is CSARDRQGVEWYEQYF. V gene TRBV20-1 combines with J gene TRBJ2-7; 9 positions match TRBD1. Looked up from germline, CDR1 is DFQATT and CDR2 is SNEGSKA (reference sequence). V shed 0 bases and J 4 bases; nucleotides not matched to a gene: 10. The CDR3 is 16 residues long.

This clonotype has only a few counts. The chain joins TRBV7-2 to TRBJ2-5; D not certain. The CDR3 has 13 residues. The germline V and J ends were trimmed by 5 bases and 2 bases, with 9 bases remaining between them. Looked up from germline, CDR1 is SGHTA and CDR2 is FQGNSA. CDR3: CASSKNMQETQYF. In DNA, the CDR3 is TGTGCCAGCAGCAAAAACATGCAAGAGACCCAGTACTTC.

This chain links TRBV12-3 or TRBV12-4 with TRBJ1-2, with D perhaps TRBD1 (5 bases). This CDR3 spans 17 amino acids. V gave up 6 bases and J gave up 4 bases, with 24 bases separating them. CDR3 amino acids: CASRPNYLSGTGYGYTF. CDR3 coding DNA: TGTGCCAGCAGACCCAATTACTTGTCAGGGACCGGCTATGGCTACACCTTC.

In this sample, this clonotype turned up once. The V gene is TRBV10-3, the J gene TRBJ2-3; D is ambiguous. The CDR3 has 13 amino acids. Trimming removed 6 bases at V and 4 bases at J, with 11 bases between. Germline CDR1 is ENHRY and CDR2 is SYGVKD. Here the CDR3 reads CAISSFGSDTQYF. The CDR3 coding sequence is TGTGCCATCAGCTCTTTTGGGTCAGATACGCAGTATTTT.

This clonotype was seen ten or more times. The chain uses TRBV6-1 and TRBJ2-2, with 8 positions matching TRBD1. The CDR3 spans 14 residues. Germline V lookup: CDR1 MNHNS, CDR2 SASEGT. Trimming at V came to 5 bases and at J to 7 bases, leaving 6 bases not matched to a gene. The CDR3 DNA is TGTGCCAGCAGTTTGTCCAGGGGGCTCGGGGAGCTGTTTTTT. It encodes CASSLSRGLGELFF.

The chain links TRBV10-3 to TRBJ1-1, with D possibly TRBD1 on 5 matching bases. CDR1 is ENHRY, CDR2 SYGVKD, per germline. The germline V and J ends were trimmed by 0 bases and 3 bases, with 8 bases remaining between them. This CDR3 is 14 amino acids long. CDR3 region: CAISESWGDTEAFF. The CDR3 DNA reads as TGTGCCATCAGTGAGTCCTGGGGGGACACTGAAGCTTTCTTT.

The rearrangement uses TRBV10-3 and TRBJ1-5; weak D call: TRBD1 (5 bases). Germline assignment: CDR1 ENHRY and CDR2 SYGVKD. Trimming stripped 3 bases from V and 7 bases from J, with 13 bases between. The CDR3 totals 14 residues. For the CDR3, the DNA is TGTGCCATCAGTGAACCCGGGACGGGACAGCCCCAGCATTTT. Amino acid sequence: CAISEPGTGQPQHF.

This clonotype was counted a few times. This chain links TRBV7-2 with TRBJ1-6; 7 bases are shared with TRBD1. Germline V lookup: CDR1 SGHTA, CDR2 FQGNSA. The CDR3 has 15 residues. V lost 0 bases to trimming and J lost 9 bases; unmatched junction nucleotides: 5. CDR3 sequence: CASSLAGQVGSPLHF. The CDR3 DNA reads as TGTGCCAGCAGCTTAGCCGGACAGGTCGGTTCACCCCTCCACTTT. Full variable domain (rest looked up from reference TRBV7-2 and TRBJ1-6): GAGVSQSPSNKVTEKGKDVELRCDPISGHTALYWYRQSLGQGLEFLIYFQGNSAPDKSGLPSDRFSAERTGGSVSTLTIQRTQQEDSAVYLCASSLAGQVGSPLHFGNGTRLTVT.

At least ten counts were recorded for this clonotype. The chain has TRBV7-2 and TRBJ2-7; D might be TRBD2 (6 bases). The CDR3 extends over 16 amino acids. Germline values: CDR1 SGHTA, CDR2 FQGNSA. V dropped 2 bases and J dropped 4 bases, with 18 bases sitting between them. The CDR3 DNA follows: TGTGCCAGCAGCTTAAATTACCCAGGGAGGTTTTACGAGCAGTACTTC. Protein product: CASSLNYPGRFYEQYF.

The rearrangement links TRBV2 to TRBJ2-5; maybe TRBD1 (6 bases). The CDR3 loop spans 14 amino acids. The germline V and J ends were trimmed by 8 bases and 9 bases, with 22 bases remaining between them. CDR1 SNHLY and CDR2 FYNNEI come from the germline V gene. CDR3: CASSSDSLIPAQYF. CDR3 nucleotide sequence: TGTGCCAGCTCATCGGACAGCCTAATACCGGCCCAGTACTTC.

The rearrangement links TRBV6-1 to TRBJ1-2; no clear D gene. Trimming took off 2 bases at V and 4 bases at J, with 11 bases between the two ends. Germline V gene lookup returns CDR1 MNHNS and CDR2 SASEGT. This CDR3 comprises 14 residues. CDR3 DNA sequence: TGTGCCAGCAGTGAAAGGATAGGTAGCTATGGCTACACCTTC. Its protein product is CASSERIGSYGYTF.

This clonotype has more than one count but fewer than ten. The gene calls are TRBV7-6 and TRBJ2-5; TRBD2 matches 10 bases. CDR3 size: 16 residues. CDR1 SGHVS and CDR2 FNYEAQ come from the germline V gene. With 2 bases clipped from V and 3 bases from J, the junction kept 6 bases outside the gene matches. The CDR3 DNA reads TGTGCCAGCAGCTTAAATCTAGCGGGAGTTGAAGAGACCCAGTACTTC. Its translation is CASSLNLAGVEETQYF.

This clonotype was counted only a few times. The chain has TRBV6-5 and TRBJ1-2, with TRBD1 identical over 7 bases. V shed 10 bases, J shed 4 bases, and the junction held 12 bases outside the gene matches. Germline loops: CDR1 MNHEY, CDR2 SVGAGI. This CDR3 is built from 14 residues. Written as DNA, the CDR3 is TGTGCCACCTCCCAGGGGGGGCTCCCCTATGGCTACACCTTC. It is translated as CATSQGGLPYGYTF.

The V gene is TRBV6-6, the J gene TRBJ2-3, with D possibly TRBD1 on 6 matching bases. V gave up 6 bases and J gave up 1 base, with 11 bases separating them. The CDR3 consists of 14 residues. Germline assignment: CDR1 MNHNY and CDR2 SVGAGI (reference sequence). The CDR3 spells CASRQGPGTDTQYF. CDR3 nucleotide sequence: TGTGCCAGCAGACAGGGACCAGGCACAGATACGCAGTATTTT.

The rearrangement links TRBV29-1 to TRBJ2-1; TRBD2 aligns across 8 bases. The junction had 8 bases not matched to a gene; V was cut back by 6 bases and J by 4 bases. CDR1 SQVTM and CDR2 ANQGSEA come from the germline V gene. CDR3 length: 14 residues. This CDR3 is CSVGILADYNEQFF. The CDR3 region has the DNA TGCAGCGTGGGCATACTAGCGGATTACAATGAGCAGTTCTTC.

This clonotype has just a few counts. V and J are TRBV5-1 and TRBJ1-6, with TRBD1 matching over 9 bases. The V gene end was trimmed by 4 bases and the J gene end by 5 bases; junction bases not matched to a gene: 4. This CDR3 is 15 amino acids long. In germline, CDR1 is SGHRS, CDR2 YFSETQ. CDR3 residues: CASSLRTGDNSPLHF. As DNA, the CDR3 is TGCGCCAGCAGCCTAAGGACAGGGGATAATTCACCCCTCCACTTT.

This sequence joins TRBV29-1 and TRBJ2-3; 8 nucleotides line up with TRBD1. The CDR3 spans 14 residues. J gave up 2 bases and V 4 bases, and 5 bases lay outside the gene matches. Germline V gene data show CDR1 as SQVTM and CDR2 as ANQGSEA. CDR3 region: CSVAWGQVTDTQYF. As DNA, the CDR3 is TGCAGCGTTGCCTGGGGACAGGTCACAGATACGCAGTATTTT.

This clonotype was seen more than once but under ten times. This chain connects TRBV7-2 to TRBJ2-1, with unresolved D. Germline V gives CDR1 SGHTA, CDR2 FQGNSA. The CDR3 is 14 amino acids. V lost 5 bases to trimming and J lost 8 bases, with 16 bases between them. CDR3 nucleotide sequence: TGTGCCAGCAGCGGAGACTGGCAAGCCGATGAGCAGTTCTTC. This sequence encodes CASSGDWQADEQFF.